The 14 T cell receptor beta chains in this list originate from one sample, sequenced in a study of CD8 T cells in Susac syndrome. An input of about 0.5 to 1 ug of RNA was subjected to reverse transcription using random hexamers. TCRdb re-analysed the immunoSEQ multiplex PCR reads in MiXCR, keeping a single row per CDR3 protein. The sample shows approximately 130,000 distinct CDR3 sequences, around 95% of them seen only once. The specimen was CD4+ T cells from PBMCs. The receptors were gathered from a human donor in good health.

The sample holds one count of this clonotype. The rearrangement joins TRBV7-9 to TRBJ1-1; possible D gene TRBD1, 6 bases. The CDR3 consists of 14 residues. Trimming removed 8 bases at V and 6 bases at J, with 19 bases between. The germline V gene encodes CDR1 SEHNR and CDR2 FQNEAQ (reference sequence). The CDR3: CASGGGQGTPEAFF. CDR3 DNA: TGTGCCAGCGGGGGGGGGCAGGGGACTCCTGAAGCTTTCTTT.

CDR3 amino acids: CASSEGSGSLGETQYF. CDR3 in DNA: TGTGCCAGCAGTGAAGGGAGCGGGAGTTTGGGGGAGACCCAGTACTTC. The gene calls are TRBV6-1 and TRBJ2-5; TRBD2 matches 8 bases. CDR3 length: 16 amino acids. The germline gives CDR1 MNHNS, CDR2 SASEGT. V was clipped by 1 base and J by 5 bases; unmatched bases: 9.

Here the CDR3 DNA reads TGTGCCAGTAGGAGAGGACAGGGGGAACATCAGCCCCAGCATTTT. Its translation: CASRRGQGEHQPQHF. The V gene is TRBV19, the J gene TRBJ1-5, with 10 bases that match TRBD1. The CDR3 has 15 amino acids. Unmatched junction bases numbered 7, after V lost 6 bases and J lost 5 bases. Germline V gene data show CDR1 as LNHDA and CDR2 as SQIVND (reference sequence).

J is TRBJ1-4 and V is TRBV9; TRBD1 might be the D (5 bases). The CDR3 spans 15 residues. V lost 1 base and J 4 bases, leaving 11 bases between the germline ends. Germline CDR1 and CDR2: SGDLS and YYNGEE. CDR3 sequence: CASSVMGELNEKLFF. CDR3 in DNA: TGTGCCAGCAGCGTAATGGGGGAACTTAATGAAAAACTGTTTTTT.

The rearrangement uses TRBV28 and TRBJ1-1; D is uncertain. This CDR3 is 10 amino acids long. V dropped 8 bases and J dropped 5 bases, with 6 bases sitting between them. Germline CDR1 MDHEN, CDR2 SYDVKM. The CDR3 DNA follows: TGTGCCAGCTGGAGGACTGAAGCTTTCTTT. Amino acids: CASWRTEAFF.

The chain has TRBV19 and TRBJ1-2, with 10 nucleotides matching TRBD1. Trimming took 10 bases from V and 2 from J; bases not matched to a gene: 4. CDR3 length: 13 residues. The germline V gene has CDR1 LNHDA and CDR2 SQIVND (reference sequence). This chain's CDR3 is CATAGQGNYGYTF. CDR3 DNA: TGTGCCACCGCGGGACAGGGGAACTATGGCTACACCTTC.

The chain links TRBV7-9 to TRBJ2-5, with 7 nucleotides matching TRBD1. From germline, CDR1 is SEHNR and CDR2 FQNEAQ (reference sequence). V trimming: 4 bases; J trimming: 0 bases; junction bases outside the gene matches: 2. This CDR3 is built from 14 residues. For the CDR3, the DNA is TGTGCCAGCAGCTCACAGGGGTACCAAGAGACCCAGTACTTC. Translating it yields CASSSQGYQETQYF.

This chain connects TRBV30 to TRBJ1-5, with 12 positions matching TRBD1. CDR1 is GTSNPN and CDR2 is SVGIG in the germline V gene (reference sequence). CDR3 length: 14 residues. V lost 0 bases to trimming and J lost 7 bases; unmatched junction nucleotides: 1. Written as DNA, the CDR3 is TGTGCCTGGAGTGTAGGGACAGGGGGCCAGCCCCAGCATTTT. It translates to CAWSVGTGGQPQHF.

V gene TRBV29-1 combines with J gene TRBJ2-3; 9 positions match TRBD2. With 5 bases clipped from V and 5 bases from J, the junction kept 5 bases outside the gene matches. The V gene's germline CDR1 is SQVTM and CDR2 ANQGSEA. The CDR3 runs 13 residues. Here the CDR3 reads CSVRSGSIDTQYF. For the CDR3, the DNA is TGCAGCGTTCGTAGCGGGAGTATAGATACGCAGTATTTT.

The chain couples TRBV6-5 to TRBJ2-7; TRBD2 is a possible D gene (5 bases). The V gene lost 2 bases and the J gene lost 2 bases, with 7 bases spanning the gap. Germline CDR1 reads MNHEY; CDR2 reads SVGAGI. This CDR3 has 13 residues. Here the CDR3 reads CASSYTRAYEQYF. CDR3 sequence (DNA): TGTGCCAGCAGTTACACTAGAGCCTACGAGCAGTACTTC.

This clonotype occurred a few times. The chain employs TRBV5-1 and TRBJ2-7, with D perhaps matching TRBD1 or TRBD2 (5 bases each). CDR3 length: 14 amino acids. The V gene lost 3 bases and the J gene lost 6 bases, with 16 bases spanning the gap. Germline CDR1 and CDR2: SGHRS and YFSETQ. The DNA for the CDR3 is TGCGCCAGCAGCTCCCGGGACGGGCTCCCCGAGCAGTACTTC. Residues: CASSSRDGLPEQYF.

In this sample, this clonotype turned up once. The chain couples TRBV7-2 to TRBJ2-1; TRBD2 matches at 7 bases. Germline values: CDR1 SGHTA, CDR2 FQGNSA. Trimming removed 4 bases from V and 6 bases from J; junction bases left unmatched: 9. The CDR3 length is 15 residues. Here the CDR3 reads CASSSGLVASNEQFF. In DNA, the CDR3 is TGTGCCAGCAGCTCCGGACTAGTGGCTTCCAATGAGCAGTTCTTC.

The chain joins TRBV29-1 to TRBJ1-1; D possibly corresponds to TRBD1 (6 bases). The V end was cut by 1 base, the J end by 2 bases, with 11 bases between. The CDR3 runs 14 residues. In germline, CDR1 is SQVTM, CDR2 ANQGSEA. This CDR3 is CSVEVGGPNTEAFF. The CDR3 coding sequence is TGCAGCGTTGAAGTCGGGGGCCCTAACACTGAAGCTTTCTTT.

V is TRBV3-1 and J is TRBJ2-5; maybe TRBD1 (6 bases). The V end was cut by 5 bases, the J end by 0 bases, with 10 bases between. The CDR3 sequence is 14 residues long. CDR1 and CDR2 (germline): LGHDT, YNNKEL (reference sequence). The DNA of the CDR3 is TGTGCCAGCAGCTCCCGGGACAACCAAGAGACCCAGTACTTC. Its protein product is CASSSRDNQETQYF.